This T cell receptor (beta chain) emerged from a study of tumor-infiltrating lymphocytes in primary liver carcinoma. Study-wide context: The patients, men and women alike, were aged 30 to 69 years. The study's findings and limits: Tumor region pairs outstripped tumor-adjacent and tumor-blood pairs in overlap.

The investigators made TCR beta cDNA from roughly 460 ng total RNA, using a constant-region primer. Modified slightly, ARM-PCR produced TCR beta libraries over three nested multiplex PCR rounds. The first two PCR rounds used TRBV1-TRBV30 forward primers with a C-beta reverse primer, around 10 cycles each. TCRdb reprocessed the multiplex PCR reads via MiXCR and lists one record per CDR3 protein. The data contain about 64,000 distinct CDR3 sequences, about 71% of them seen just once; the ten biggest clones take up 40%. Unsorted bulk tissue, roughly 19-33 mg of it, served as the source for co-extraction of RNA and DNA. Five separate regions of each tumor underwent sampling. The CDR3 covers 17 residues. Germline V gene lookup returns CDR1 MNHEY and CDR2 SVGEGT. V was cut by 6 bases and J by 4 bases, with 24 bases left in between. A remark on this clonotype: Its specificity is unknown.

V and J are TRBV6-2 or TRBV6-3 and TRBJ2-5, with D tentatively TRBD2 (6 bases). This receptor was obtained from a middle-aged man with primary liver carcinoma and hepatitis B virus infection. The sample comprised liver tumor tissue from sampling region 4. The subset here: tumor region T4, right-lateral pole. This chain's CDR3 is CASSYGSVGGWGETQYF. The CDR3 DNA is TGTGCCAGCAGCTATGGTTCAGTGGGAGGATGGGGAGAGACCCAGTACTTC.